The entry below gives a single TCR beta chain sequence along with its context. The antigen is unknown. The PCR was carried out with 60 Vbeta primers and 13 Jbeta primers. Libraries were prepared by immunoSEQ multiplex PCR; TCRdb keeps only in-frame clonotypes and omits some of them. Here the sample spans about 120,000 clones, 77% being singletons. The V end was cut by 4 bases, the J end by 5 bases, with 9 bases between. Germline values: CDR1 WSHSY, CDR2 SAAADI. The CDR3 loop spans 13 amino acids. The data were taken from a study of cytomegalovirus exposure and HLA in healthy donors. Study information: Around 83% of 300 to 450 genotyped donors fell in the Caucasian-associated ancestry cluster. Study outcomes and limitations: Rarity marked most TCR sequences, yet some public TCRs occurred in many donors. The study assumed roughly uniform donor sequencing depth for presence/absence analyses.

The chain uses TRBV10-2 and TRBJ1-5, with D unresolved. This sequence originates from a young man in good health and CMV-seropositive. Sample: PBMCs. The CDR3 DNA reads as TGCGCCAGCAGTGGGGCAAGGCATCAGCCCCAGCATTTT. Its translation: CASSGARHQPQHF.